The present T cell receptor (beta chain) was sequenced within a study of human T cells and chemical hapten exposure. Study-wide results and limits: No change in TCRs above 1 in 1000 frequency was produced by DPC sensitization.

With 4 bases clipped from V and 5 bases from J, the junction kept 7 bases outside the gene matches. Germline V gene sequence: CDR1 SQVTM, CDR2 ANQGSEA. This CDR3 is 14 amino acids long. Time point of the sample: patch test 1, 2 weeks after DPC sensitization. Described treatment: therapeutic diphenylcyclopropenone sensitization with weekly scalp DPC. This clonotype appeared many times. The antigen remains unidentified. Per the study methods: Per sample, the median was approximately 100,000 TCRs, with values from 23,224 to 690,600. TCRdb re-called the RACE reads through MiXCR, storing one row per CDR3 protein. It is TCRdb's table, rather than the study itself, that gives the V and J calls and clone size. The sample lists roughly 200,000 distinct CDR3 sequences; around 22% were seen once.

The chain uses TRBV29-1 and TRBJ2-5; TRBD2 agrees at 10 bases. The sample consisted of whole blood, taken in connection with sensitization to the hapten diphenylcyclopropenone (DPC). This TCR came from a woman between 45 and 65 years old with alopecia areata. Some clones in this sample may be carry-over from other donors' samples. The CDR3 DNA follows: TGCAGCGTTGCGGCTAGCGGGAGTCTTGAGACCCAGTACTTC. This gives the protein CSVAASGSLETQYF.